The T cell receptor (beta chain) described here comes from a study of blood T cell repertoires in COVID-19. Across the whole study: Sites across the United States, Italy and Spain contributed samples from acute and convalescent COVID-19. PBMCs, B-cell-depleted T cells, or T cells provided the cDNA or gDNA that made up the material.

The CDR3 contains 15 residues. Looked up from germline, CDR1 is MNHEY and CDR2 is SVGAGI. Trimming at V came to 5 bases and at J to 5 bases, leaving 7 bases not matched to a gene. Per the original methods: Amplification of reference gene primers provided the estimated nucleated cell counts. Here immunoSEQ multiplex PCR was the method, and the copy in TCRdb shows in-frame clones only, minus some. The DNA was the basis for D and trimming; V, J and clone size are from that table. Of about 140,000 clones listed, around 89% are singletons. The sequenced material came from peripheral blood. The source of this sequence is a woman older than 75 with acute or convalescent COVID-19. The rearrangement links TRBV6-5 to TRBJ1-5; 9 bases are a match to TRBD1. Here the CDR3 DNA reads TGTGCCAGCAGTCCCCTGGGACAGGGCTATCAGCCCCAGCATTTT. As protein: CASSPLGQGYQPQHF.